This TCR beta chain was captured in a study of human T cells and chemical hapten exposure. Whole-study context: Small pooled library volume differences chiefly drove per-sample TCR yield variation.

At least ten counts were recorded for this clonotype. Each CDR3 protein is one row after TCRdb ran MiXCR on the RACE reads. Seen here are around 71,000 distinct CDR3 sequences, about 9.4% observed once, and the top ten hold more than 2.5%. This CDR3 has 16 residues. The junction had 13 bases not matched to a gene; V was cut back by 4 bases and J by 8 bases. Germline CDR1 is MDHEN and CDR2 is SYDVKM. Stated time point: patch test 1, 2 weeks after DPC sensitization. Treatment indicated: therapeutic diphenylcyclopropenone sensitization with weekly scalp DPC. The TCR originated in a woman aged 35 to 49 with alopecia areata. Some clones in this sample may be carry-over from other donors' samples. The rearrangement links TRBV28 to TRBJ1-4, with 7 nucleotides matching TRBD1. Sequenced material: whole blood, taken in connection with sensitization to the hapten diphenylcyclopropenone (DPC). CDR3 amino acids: CASSSPPGGGEEKLFF. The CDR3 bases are TGTGCCAGCAGTTCCCCCCCTGGAGGGGGCGAGGAAAAACTGTTTTTT.